The source of this TCR beta chain is a study of early T cells in non-severe SARS-CoV-2 infection. Overall study: Unpaired chains resulted from sequencing bulk RNA of unsorted whole blood.

Unique molecular identifier tags were affixed to discrete cDNA molecules. From the 5' RACE reads, TCRdb called clonotypes with MiXCR, one entry per CDR3 protein. The sample lists some 82,000 distinct CDR3 sequences, roughly 6% occurring once. Trimming removed 3 bases at V and 4 bases at J, with 21 bases between. The CDR3 totals 18 residues. Germline V gives CDR1 MNHEY, CDR2 SVGEGT. The chain joins TRBV6-2 or TRBV6-3 to TRBJ2-2; D is possibly TRBD2 (6 bases). This receptor was identified in an adult who was a healthcare worker with PCR-confirmed SARS-CoV-2 infection or an uninfected control (not recorded which). Sequenced material: whole blood. The CDR3 coding sequence is TGTGCCAGCAGTTATCTACCAGGTCCCTCCGGGGGCACCGGGGAGCTGTTTTTT. Protein product: CASSYLPGPSGGTGELFF.